This paragraph covers one TCR beta chain sequence. The antigen is undetermined. TRB rearrangements were amplified by touch-down multiplex PCR with mixed TRB-A/B primers. Using the multiplex PCR reads, TCRdb records one entry per CDR3 protein without DNA. There are about 4,200 distinct CDR3 sequences in the sample, with about 18% held by the top ten. This specimen comes from a study of T cell clusters in autoimmune cytopenias. Germline V CDR1 and CDR2: MNHEY, SVGEGT. There are 14 residues in the CDR3. The study, taken as a whole, reports: TRB repertoire shifts in secondary cytopenia and chronic lymphocytic leukemia mostly reflected lymphoma, not autoimmunity.

TRB amplification used approximately 250 ng of peripheral blood genomic DNA. This sample also belongs to another study, concerning T cell repertoires in aging, cancer and after chemotherapy. That investigation notes: Healthy donors lost TCR diversity with age mainly through richness, cancer patients through richness and evenness.

The V and J genes are TRBV6-2 or TRBV6-3 and TRBJ2-1. Sequenced sample: peripheral blood. The clonotype was recovered from a human donor in good health. CDR3 protein: CASNLPDSYNEQFF.